These 8 T cell receptor beta chains came from one sample sequenced in a study of cytomegalovirus exposure and HLA in healthy donors. 13 Jbeta primers and 60 Vbeta primers were used for the PCR. TCRdb's copy holds only in-frame clones and misses some; the assay was immunoSEQ multiplex PCR. The sample totals some 200,000 clones. Sequences were obtained from PBMCs. These TCRs come from a boy younger than 18 in good health and CMV-seronegative.

The genes are TRBV7-9 and TRBJ2-5, with 10 nucleotides matching TRBD1. The CDR3 has 15 amino acids. V was pared by 3 bases and J by 5 bases, with 6 bases of the junction left unmatched. The germline gives CDR1 SEHNR, CDR2 FQNEAQ (reference sequence). Here the CDR3 DNA reads TGTGCCAGCAGCTTCGACAGGGGGCGAGGGGAGACCCAGTACTTC. It translates to CASSFDRGRGETQYF.

The CDR3 loop reads CASSLGERGALWEQYF. In DNA form, the CDR3 reads TGCGCCAGCAGCTTGGGGGAGCGGGGGGCCCTGTGGGAGCAGTACTTC. V usage is TRBV5-1 and J usage is TRBJ2-7; 9 nucleotides line up with TRBD2. J gave up 7 bases and V 0 bases, and 11 bases lay outside the gene matches. The CDR3 is 16 residues long. Germline-derived CDR1 and CDR2 are SGHRS and YFSETQ.

J is TRBJ2-7 and V is TRBV6-1; a possible D gene is TRBD1 (6 bases). Trimming stripped 10 bases from V and 6 bases from J, with 16 bases between. The CDR3 extends over 12 amino acids. Germline V gene sequence: CDR1 MNHNS, CDR2 SASEGT. The CDR3 reads CAIEDTGSEQYF. In DNA, the CDR3 is TGTGCCATTGAAGACACAGGGAGCGAGCAGTACTTC.

The CDR3: CASSYDRVESLEAFF. CDR3 DNA: TGTGCCAGCAGCTACGACAGGGTTGAGTCCCTTGAAGCTTTCTTT. The chain uses TRBV7-2 and TRBJ1-1; 7 nucleotides line up with TRBD1. Germline V gene lookup returns CDR1 SGHTA and CDR2 FQGNSA. This CDR3 comprises 15 residues. V shed 4 bases and J 7 bases; nucleotides not matched to a gene: 12. Complete variable domain (other parts from reference TRBV7-2 and TRBJ1-1): GAGVSQSPSNKVTEKGKDVELRCDPISGHTALYWYRQSLGQGLEFLIYFQGNSAPDKSGLPSDRFSAERTGGSVSTLTIQRTQQEDSAVYLCASSYDRVESLEAFFGQGTRLTVV.

The rearrangement uses TRBV15 and TRBJ2-5; D ambiguous. V was trimmed by 5 bases and J by 7 bases, leaving 17 bases between them. CDR3 length: 14 amino acids. Germline V gene data show CDR1 as LNHNV and CDR2 as YYDKDF (reference sequence). As DNA, the CDR3 is TGTGCCACCAGCCCCGACCGGAGTTATGGGACCCAGTACTTC. Translation: CATSPDRSYGTQYF.

The gene calls are TRBV11-2 and TRBJ1-2, with TRBD1 identical over 10 bases. Trimming cost V 3 bases and J 6 bases; bases outside gene matches: 7. CDR1 is SGHAT and CDR2 is FQNNGV in the germline V gene. The CDR3 covers 15 residues. The CDR3 region has the DNA TGTGCCAGCAGCTTTGAGGGACAGGGGAGGCATGGCTACACCTTC. It is translated as CASSFEGQGRHGYTF.

The chain uses TRBV6-1 and TRBJ2-7, with a weak D call TRBD1 (6 bases). CDR1 MNHNS and CDR2 SASEGT come from the germline V gene. V was trimmed by 10 bases and J by 2 bases, leaving 18 bases between them. The CDR3 consists of 14 residues. The DNA of the CDR3 is TGTGCCAACCCCTCGCTAGGGGGAGCCTACGAGCAGTACTTC. Encoded protein: CANPSLGGAYEQYF.

This chain links TRBV6-6 with TRBJ2-5, with D possibly TRBD1 on 5 matching bases. Trimming shortened V by 8 bases and J by 11 bases, and 18 bases separated the two germline ends. There are 12 residues in the CDR3. The germline V gene has CDR1 MNHNY and CDR2 SVGAGI (reference sequence). CDR3 DNA sequence: TGTGCCAGCTCTCAAGGGGCTGATGAGCAGTACTTC. Translating it yields CASSQGADEQYF.